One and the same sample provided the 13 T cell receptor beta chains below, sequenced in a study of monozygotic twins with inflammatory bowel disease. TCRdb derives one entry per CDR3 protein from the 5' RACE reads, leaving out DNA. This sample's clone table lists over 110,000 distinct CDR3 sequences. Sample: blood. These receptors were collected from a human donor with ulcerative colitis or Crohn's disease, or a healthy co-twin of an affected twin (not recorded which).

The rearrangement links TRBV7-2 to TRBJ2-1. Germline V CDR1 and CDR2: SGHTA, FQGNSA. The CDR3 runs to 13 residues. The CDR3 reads CASSFASYNEQFF.

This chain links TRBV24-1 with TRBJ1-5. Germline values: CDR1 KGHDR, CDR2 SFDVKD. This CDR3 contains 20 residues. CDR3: CATSRGGDTTYDYSNQPQHF.

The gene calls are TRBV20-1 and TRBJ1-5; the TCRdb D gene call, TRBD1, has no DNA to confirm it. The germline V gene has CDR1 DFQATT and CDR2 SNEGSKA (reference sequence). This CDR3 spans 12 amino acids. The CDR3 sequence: CSEGQGGQPQHF.

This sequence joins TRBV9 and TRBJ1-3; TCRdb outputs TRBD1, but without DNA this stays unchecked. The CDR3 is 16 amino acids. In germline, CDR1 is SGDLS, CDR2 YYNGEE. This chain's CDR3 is CASSDQGGLGRNTIYF.

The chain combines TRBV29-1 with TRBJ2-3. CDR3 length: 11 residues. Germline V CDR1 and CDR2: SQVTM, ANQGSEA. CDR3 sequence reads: CSVDSAEASYF.

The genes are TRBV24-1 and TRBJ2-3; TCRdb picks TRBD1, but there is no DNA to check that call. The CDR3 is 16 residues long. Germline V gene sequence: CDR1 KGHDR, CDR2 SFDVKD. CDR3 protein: CATSDPLSPGADTQYF.

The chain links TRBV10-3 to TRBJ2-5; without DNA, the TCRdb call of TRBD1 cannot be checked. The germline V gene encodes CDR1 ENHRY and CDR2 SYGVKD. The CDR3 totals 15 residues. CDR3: CAISDRKGAGETQYF.

This chain's CDR3 is CSARTAYEQYF. This rearrangement joins TRBV20-1 to TRBJ2-7; absent DNA, TCRdb's TRBD1 call cannot be checked. CDR3 length: 11 residues. Germline V lookup: CDR1 DFQATT, CDR2 SNEGSKA (reference sequence).

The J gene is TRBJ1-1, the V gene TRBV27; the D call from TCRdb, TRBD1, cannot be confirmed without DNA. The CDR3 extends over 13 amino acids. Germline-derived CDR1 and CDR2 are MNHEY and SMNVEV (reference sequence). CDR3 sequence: CASQGFLSTEAFF.

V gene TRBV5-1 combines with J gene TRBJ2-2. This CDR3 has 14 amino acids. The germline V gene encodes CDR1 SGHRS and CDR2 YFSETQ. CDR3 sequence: CASSLVMNTGELFF. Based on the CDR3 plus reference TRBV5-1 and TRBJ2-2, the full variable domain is KAGVTQTPRYLIKTRGQQVTLSCSPISGHRSVSWYQQTPGQGLQFLFEYFSETQRNKGNFPGRFSGRQFSNSRSEMNVSTLELGDSALYLCASSLVMNTGELFFGEGSRLTVL.

CDR3 in amino acids: CATSSHEGSTYEQYF. The chain has TRBV15 and TRBJ2-7; without DNA, the TCRdb call of TRBD2 cannot be checked. This CDR3 is 15 amino acids long. Germline values: CDR1 LNHNV, CDR2 YYDKDF (reference sequence).

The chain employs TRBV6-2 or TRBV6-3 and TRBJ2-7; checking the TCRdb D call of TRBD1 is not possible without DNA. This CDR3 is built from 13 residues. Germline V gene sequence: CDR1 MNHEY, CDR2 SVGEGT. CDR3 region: CASRGTETYEQYF.

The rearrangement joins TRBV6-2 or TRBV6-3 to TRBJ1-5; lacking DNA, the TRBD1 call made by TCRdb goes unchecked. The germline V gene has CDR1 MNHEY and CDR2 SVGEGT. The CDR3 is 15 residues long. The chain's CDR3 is CASSRTGRSGQPQHF.